The subject of this entry is one T cell receptor (beta chain). This entry comes from a study of cytomegalovirus exposure and HLA in healthy donors. Germline values: CDR1 SEHNR, CDR2 FQNEAQ (reference sequence). The CDR3 consists of 17 residues. Trimming cost V 1 base and J 0 bases; bases outside gene matches: 8. It was with 60 Vbeta and 13 Jbeta primers that the PCR ran. Profiled with immunoSEQ multiplex PCR; TCRdb holds only in-frame clones, not every one. The sample shows some 190,000 clones, approximately 80% of them seen only once. The origin of this receptor is a boy aged 2 to 10 in good health and CMV-seronegative. The sample consisted of PBMCs. The chain carries TRBV7-9 and TRBJ1-2; 7 nucleotides match TRBD1. The CDR3 DNA sequence: TGTGCCAGCAGCTTAGGCGTAGGGGGCTCTTCTAACTATGGCTACACCTTC. Its translation: CASSLGVGGSSNYGYTF.